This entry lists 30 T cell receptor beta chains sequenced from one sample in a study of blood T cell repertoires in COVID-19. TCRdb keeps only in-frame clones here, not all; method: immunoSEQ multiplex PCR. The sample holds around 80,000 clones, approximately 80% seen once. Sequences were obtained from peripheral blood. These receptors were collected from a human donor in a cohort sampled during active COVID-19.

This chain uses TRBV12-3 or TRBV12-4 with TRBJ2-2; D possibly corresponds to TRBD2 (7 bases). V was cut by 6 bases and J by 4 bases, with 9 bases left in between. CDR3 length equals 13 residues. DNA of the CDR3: TGTGCCAGCAGGAGGGGGGGCACCGGGGAGCTGTTTTTT. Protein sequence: CASRRGGTGELFF.

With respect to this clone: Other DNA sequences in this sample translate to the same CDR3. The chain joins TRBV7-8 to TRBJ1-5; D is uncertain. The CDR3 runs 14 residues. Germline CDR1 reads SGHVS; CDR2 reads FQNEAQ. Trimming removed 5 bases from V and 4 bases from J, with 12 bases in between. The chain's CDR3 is CASSPREGNQPQHF. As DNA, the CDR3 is TGTGCCAGCAGCCCTCGGGAAGGGAATCAGCCCCAGCATTTT.

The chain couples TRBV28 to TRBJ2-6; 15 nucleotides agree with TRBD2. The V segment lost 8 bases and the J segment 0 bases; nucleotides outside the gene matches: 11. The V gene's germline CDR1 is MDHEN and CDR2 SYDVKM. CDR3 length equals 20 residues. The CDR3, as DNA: TGTGCCAGCCGATTGGGACTAGCGGGAGGCACAAGCTCTGGGGCCAACGTCCTGACTTTC. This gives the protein CASRLGLAGGTSSGANVLTF.

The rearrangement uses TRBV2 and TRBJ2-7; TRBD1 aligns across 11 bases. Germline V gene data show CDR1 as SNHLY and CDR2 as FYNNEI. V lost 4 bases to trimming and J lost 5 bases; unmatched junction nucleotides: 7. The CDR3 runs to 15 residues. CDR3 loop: CASSALGQGAHEQYF. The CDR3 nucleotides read TGTGCCAGCAGTGCGTTAGGACAGGGGGCCCACGAGCAGTACTTC.

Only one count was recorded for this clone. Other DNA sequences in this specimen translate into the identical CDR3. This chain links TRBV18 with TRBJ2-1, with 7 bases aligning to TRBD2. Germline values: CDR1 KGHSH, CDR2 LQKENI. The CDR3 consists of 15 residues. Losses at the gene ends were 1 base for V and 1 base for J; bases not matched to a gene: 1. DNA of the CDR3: TGTGCCAGCTCACCACTCGGGGGGTCCTACAATGAGCAGTTCTTC. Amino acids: CASSPLGGSYNEQFF. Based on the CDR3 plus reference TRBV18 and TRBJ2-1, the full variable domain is NAGVMQNPRHLVRRRGQEARLRCSPMKGHSHVYWYRQLPEEGLKFMVYLQKENIIDESGMPKERFSAEFPKEGPSILRIQQVVRGDSAAYFCASSPLGGSYNEQFFGPGTRLTVL.

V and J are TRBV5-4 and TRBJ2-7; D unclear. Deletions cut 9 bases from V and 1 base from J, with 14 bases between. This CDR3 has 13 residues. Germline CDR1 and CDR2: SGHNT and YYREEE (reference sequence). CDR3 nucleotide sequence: TGTGCCACGCCGGGTTTTACTTCCTACGAGCAGTACTTC. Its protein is CATPGFTSYEQYF. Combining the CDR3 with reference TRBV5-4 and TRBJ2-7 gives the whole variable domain ETGVTQSPTHLIKTRGQQVTLRCSSQSGHNTVSWYQQALGQGPQFIFQYYREEENGRGNFPPRFSGLQFPNYSSELNVNALELDDSALYLCATPGFTSYEQYFGPGTRLTVT.

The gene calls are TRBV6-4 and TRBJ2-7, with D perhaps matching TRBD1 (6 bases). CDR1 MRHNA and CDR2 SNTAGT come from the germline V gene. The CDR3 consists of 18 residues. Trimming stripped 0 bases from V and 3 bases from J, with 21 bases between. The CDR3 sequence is CASSDSKNLQGVDYEQYF. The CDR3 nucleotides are TGTGCCAGCAGTGACTCGAAAAATCTACAGGGAGTCGACTACGAGCAGTACTTC.

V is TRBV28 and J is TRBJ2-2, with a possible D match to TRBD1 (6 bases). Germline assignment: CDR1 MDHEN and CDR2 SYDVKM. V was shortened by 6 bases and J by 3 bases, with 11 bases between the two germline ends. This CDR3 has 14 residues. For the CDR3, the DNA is TGTGCCAGCAGCCTAGGGGGAGACACCGGGGAGCTGTTTTTT. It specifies CASSLGGDTGELFF. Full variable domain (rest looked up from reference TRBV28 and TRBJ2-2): DVKVTQSSRYLVKRTGEKVFLECVQDMDHENMFWYRQDPGLGLRLIYFSYDVKMKEKGDIPEGYSVSREKKERFSLILESASTNQTSMYLCASSLGGDTGELFFGEGSRLTVL.

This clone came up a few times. In DNA, the CDR3 is TGCGCCAGCAGTGGGCGATATTCGGGGAGTCCGAACACTGAAGCTTTCTTT. Its protein product is CASSGRYSGSPNTEAFF. The chain joins TRBV5-1 to TRBJ1-1; D is undetermined. This CDR3 has 17 amino acids. Germline CDR1 is SGHRS and CDR2 is YFSETQ. V was clipped by 5 bases and J by 1 base, with 21 bases between them.

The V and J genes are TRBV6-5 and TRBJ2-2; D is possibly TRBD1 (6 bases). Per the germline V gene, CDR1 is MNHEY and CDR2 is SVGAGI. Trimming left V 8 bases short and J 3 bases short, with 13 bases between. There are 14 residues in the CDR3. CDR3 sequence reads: CASARAGDTGELFF. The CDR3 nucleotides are TGTGCCAGCGCGAGGGCAGGGGACACCGGGGAGCTGTTTTTT.

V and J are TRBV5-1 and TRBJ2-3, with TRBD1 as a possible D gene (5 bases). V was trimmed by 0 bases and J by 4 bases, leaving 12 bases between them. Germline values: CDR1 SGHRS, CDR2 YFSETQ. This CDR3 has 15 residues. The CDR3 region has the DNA TGCGCCAGCAGCTTGGCGGCAGGGTACCCAGATACGCAGTATTTT. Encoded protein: CASSLAAGYPDTQYF.

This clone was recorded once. The CDR3 spells CASSFSPGQPQHF. The CDR3 bases are TGTGCCAGCAGCTTCTCTCCAGGTCAGCCCCAGCATTTT. The V call is TRBV7-3, the J call TRBJ1-5; D is ambiguous. Trimming cost V 3 bases and J 6 bases, with 9 bases left between them. Germline CDR1 SGHTA, CDR2 FQGTGA. The CDR3 sequence is 13 residues long.

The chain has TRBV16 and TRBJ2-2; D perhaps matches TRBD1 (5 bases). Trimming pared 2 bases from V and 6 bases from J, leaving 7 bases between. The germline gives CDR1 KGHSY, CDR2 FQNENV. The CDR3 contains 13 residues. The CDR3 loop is CASSQSRAGELFF. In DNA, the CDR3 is TGTGCCAGCAGCCAAAGCAGGGCCGGGGAGCTGTTTTTT.

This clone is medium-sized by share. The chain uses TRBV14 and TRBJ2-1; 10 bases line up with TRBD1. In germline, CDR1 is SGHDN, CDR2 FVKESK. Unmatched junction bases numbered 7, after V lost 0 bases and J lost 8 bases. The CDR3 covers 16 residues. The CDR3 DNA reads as TGTGCCAGCAGCCAAGATCTGGGACAGGGGCGGGATGAGCAGTTCTTC. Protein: CASSQDLGQGRDEQFF.

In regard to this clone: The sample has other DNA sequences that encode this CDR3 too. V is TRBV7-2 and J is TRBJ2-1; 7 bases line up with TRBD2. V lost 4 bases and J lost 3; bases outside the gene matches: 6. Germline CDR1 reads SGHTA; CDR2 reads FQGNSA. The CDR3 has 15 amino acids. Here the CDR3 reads CASSSTGTNYNEQFF. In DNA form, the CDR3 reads TGTGCCAGCAGCTCTACCGGGACTAACTACAATGAGCAGTTCTTC.

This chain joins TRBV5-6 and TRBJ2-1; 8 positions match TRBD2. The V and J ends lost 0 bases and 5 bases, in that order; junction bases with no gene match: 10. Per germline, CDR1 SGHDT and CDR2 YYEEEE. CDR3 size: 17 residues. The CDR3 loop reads CASSLALPSGFHNEQFF. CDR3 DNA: TGTGCCAGCAGCTTGGCCCTGCCTAGCGGGTTTCACAATGAGCAGTTCTTC.

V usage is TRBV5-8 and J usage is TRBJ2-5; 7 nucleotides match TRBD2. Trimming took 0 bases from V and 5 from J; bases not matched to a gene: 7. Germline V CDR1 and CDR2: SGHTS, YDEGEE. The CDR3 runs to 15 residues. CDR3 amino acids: CASSLGDYPRETQYF. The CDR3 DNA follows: TGTGCCAGCAGCTTGGGGGACTATCCCCGGGAGACCCAGTACTTC.

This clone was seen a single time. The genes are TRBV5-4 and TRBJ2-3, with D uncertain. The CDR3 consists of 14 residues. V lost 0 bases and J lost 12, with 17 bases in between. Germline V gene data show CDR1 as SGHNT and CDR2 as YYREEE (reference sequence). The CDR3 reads CASSLGAEPSTQYF. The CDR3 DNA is TGTGCCAGCAGCTTGGGGGCAGAGCCATCCACCCAGTATTTT.

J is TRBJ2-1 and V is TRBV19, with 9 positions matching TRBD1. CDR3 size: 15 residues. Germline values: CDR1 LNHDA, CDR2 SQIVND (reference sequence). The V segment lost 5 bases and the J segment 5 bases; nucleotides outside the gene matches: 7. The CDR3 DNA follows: TGTGCCAGTAGTCCCCCGGGACAGGGTAACAATGAGCAGTTCTTC. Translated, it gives CASSPPGQGNNEQFF.

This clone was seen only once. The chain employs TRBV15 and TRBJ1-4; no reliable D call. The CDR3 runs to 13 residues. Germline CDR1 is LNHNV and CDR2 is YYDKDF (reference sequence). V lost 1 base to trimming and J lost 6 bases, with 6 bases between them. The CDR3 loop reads CATSRGADEKLFF. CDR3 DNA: TGTGCCACCAGCAGAGGGGCAGATGAAAAACTGTTTTTT.

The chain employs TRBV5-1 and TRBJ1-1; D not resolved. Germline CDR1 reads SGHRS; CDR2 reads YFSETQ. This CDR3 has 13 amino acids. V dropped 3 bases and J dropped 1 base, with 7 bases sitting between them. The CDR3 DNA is TGCGCCAGCAGCTGGCAGGAGAACACTGAAGCTTTCTTT. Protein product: CASSWQENTEAFF.

The CDR3 loop is CASSFNREFTDTQYF. The CDR3 DNA sequence: TGCGCCAGCAGCTTTAACAGGGAGTTCACAGATACGCAGTATTTT. This chain links TRBV5-1 with TRBJ2-3; D might be TRBD1 (6 bases). Trimming took off 2 bases at V and 2 bases at J, with 12 bases between the two ends. The germline gives CDR1 SGHRS, CDR2 YFSETQ. The CDR3 is 15 residues long.

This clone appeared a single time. The CDR3: CAIGLAHEQYF. CDR3 DNA sequence: TGTGCCATCGGGTTAGCCCACGAGCAGTACTTC. The V gene is TRBV10-3, the J gene TRBJ2-7; no definite D call. This CDR3 spans 11 amino acids. V was cut by 8 bases and J by 5 bases, with 10 bases left in between. Germline assignment: CDR1 ENHRY and CDR2 SYGVKD.

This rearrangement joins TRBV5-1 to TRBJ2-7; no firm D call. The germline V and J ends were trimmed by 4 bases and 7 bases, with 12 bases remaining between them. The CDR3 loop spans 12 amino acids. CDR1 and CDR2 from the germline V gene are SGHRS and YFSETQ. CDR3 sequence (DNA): TGCGCCAGCAGCGAAGAGCCCGCGGAGCAGTACTTC. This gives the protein CASSEEPAEQYF.

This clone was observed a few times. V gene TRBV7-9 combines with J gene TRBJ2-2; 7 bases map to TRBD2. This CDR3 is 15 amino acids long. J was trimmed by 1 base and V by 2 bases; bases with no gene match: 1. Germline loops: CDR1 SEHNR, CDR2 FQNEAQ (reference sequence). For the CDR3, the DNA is TGTGCCAGCAGCTTAACGGGGGGGAACACCGGGGAGCTGTTTTTT. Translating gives CASSLTGGNTGELFF.

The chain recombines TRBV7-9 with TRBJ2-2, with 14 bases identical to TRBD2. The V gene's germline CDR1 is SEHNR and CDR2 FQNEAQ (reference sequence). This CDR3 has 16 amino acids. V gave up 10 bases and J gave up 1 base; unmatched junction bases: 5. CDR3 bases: TGTGCCAAGGGGACTAGCGGGGGCCTGAACACCGGGGAGCTGTTTTTT. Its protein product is CAKGTSGGLNTGELFF.

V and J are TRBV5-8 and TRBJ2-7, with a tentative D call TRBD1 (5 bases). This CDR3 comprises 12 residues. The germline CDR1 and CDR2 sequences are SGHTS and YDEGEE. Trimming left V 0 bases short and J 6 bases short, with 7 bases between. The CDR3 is CASSLGRVEQYF. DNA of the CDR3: TGTGCCAGCAGCTTGGGCAGGGTCGAGCAGTACTTC.

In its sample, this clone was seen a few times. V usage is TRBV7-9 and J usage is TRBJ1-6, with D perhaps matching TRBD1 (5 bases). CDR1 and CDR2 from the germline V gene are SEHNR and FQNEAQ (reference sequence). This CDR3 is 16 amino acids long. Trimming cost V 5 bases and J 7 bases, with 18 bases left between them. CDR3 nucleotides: TGTGCCAGCAGCCCATCGGGGGGAGGGCAGAATTCACCCCTCCACTTT. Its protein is CASSPSGGGQNSPLHF.

For the CDR3, the DNA is TGTGCCAGCAGCCCAGGGATAACAGGGGTTTACACCTTC. Its translation: CASSPGITGVYTF. The chain couples TRBV7-9 to TRBJ1-2; 7 bases align to TRBD1. CDR3 length: 13 amino acids. V gave up 5 bases and J gave up 11 bases; unmatched junction bases: 11. The V gene's germline CDR1 is SEHNR and CDR2 FQNEAQ (reference sequence).

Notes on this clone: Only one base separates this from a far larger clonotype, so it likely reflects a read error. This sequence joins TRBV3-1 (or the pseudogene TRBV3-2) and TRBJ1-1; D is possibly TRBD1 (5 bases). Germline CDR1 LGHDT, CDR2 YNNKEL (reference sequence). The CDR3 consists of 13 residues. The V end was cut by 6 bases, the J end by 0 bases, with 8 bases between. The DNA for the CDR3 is TGTGCCAGCAGTCTACAGGTGAACACTGAAGCTTTCTTT. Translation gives CASSLQVNTEAFF.